This T cell receptor (beta chain) was identified in a study of shared clonotypes between healthy human individuals. General observations from the study: It was expected that sequencing depth would affect clonotype sharing among donors. Sampling included only blood; tissue repertoires likely differ.

The assay was immunoSEQ multiplex PCR, and TCRdb's table has in-frame clones only and misses some. There are 450,000 or so clones in the sample; approximately 71% occur only once, and approximately 12% lies in the top ten. The donors were adults (healthy and HIV-negative) with no recent acute infections or vaccinations. Unsorted samples relied on about 86 million PBMCs, which served as the source of genomic DNA. The CDR3 contains 13 residues. V was clipped by 6 bases and J by 0 bases, with 9 bases between them. Germline CDR1 MNHEY, CDR2 SMNVEV (reference sequence). This clone occurred a few times. Its antigen is undetermined.

The origin of this receptor is a woman between 35 and 50 years old in good health. Some clones in this sample may be carry-over from other donors' samples. The sequencing sample was made of PBMCs. The chain is built from TRBV27 and TRBJ2-7; TRBD1 is a possible D gene (6 bases). Written as DNA, the CDR3 is TGTGCCAGCAGCCGGACAGTCTCCTACGAGCAGTACTTC. Protein: CASSRTVSYEQYF.